The T cell receptor (beta chain) described here comes from a study of sequential checkpoint blockade in melanoma. About the study: After both sequences, patients received maintenance nivolumab. After nivolumab or ipilimumab alone, twenty-two patients had week-13 rebiopsies.

This clone was counted at least ten times. V shed 6 bases and J shed 8 bases, with 18 bases lying between them. The V gene's germline CDR1 is SGHNT and CDR2 YENEEA. The CDR3 has 14 residues. This table comes from immunoSEQ multiplex PCR, and its TCRdb copy is limited to in-frame clones, with some not included. The sample lists 5,000 to 6,000 clones, about 30% occurring once. Stated treatment: randomized to nivolumab then ipilimumab (arm A) or the reverse (arm B). The chain links TRBV11-3 to TRBJ2-3, with D perhaps TRBD2 (5 bases). The receptor's source is a human donor with melanoma. The specimen was tumor tissue (inferred from file names), collected from a patient given nivolumab and ipilimumab in sequence. The CDR3 reads CASSFFLAPGTQYF. The CDR3 DNA sequence: TGTGCCAGCAGTTTTTTTCTAGCCCCAGGTACGCAGTATTTT.